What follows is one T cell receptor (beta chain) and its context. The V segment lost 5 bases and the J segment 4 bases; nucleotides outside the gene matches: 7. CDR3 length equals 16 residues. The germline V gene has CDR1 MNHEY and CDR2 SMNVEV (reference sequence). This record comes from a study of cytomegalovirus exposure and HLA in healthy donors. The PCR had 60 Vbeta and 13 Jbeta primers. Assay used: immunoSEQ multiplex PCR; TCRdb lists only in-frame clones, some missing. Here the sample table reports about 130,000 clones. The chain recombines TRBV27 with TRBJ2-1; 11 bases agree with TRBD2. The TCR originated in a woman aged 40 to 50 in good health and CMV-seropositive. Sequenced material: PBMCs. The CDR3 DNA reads TGTGCCAGCAGTCCCCTAGCGGGAGGACAATACAATGAGCAGTTCTTC. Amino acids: CASSPLAGGQYNEQFF.